This is a list of T cell receptor beta chains from one sample in a study of prognosis after radiotherapy for stage I lung cancer. Via MiXCR, TCRdb re-called the multiplex PCR reads, giving one row per CDR3 protein. The table lists around 26,000 distinct CDR3 sequences, 30% of them singletons, with under 45% in the top ten. The sample here was PBMCs, taken before or after stereotactic body radiation therapy (not recorded which). The receptors here all came from a donor of 50 years or more with non-small cell lung cancer. Each CDR3 is given with its conserved first and last residue. D genes are given only for firm matches. Some rows mark clone size as missing; the rest say once, few, many or name a class of expanded clone.

J gene: TRBJ2-4; V gene: TRBV11-2; D gene: NA; clone size: few; CDR3 DNA: TGTGCCAGCAGCTCTCGAGGGGAAAACATTCAGTACTTC; CDR3 protein: CASSSRGENIQYF
J gene: TRBJ2-7; V gene: TRBV24-1; D gene: TRBD1; clone size: many; CDR3 DNA: TGTGCCACCAGTGACACCGGGACAGGGGGCTTTGAGCAGTACTTC; CDR3 protein: CATSDTGTGGFEQYF
J gene: TRBJ2-7; V gene: TRBV19; D gene: NA; clone size: NA; CDR3 DNA: TGTTCCAGTAGTTACAGGACTGATTTTTACGAGCAGTACTTC; CDR3 protein: CSSSYRTDFYEQYF
J gene: TRBJ2-7; V gene: TRBV6-5; D gene: NA; clone size: many; CDR3 DNA: TGTGCCAGCAGTTACTCAACAGAGCAGTACTTC; CDR3 protein: CASSYSTEQYF
J gene: TRBJ1-6; V gene: TRBV5-4; D gene: TRBD1; clone size: many; CDR3 DNA: TGTGCCAGCAGCCGGACGGGACAGGGGAGGGATTCACCCCTCCACTTT; CDR3 protein: CASSRTGQGRDSPLHF
J gene: TRBJ1-1; V gene: TRBV12-3/TRBV12-4; D gene: NA; clone size: NA; CDR3 DNA: TGTGCCAGCATTTTAGCCCGGGGGGCGGTGGGAACTGAAGCTTTCTTT; CDR3 protein: CASILARGAVGTEAFF
J gene: TRBJ2-2; V gene: TRBV5-1; D gene: TRBD2; clone size: many; CDR3 DNA: TGCGCCAGCAGCTTGGGCGGGGGGGCCACCGGGGAGCTGTTTTTT; CDR3 protein: CASSLGGGATGELFF
J gene: TRBJ2-2; V gene: TRBV24-1; D gene: NA; clone size: many; CDR3 DNA: TGTGCCACCAGTGACCCTAATAATACCGGGGAGCTGTTTTTT; CDR3 protein: CATSDPNNTGELFF
J gene: TRBJ1-6; V gene: TRBV6-2/TRBV6-3; D gene: NA; clone size: many; CDR3 DNA: TGTGCCAGCAGTTACGGGGGGCTGATTAATTCACCCCTCCACTTT; CDR3 protein: CASSYGGLINSPLHF
J gene: TRBJ2-5; V gene: TRBV5-1; D gene: TRBD2; clone size: NA; CDR3 DNA: TGCGCCAGCAGCCTCGGATTAGAGACTAGCGGGAGGGCAGAGACCCAGTACTTC; CDR3 protein: CASSLGLETSGRAETQYF
J gene: TRBJ2-7; V gene: TRBV3-1; D gene: NA; clone size: many; CDR3 DNA: TGTGCCAGCAGCCGGCCTTCGGGTTACGAGCAGTACTTC; CDR3 protein: CASSRPSGYEQYF
J gene: TRBJ1-1; V gene: TRBV11-2; D gene: NA; clone size: many; CDR3 DNA: TGTGCCAGCAGCTTAGTAGCCGGGTACAGGATGAACACTGAAGCTTTCTTT; CDR3 protein: CASSLVAGYRMNTEAFF
J gene: TRBJ1-1; V gene: TRBV28; D gene: TRBD1; clone size: many; CDR3 DNA: TGTGCCAGCAGTTTATCACAGGGGGCCATAGGAGCTTTCTTT; CDR3 protein: CASSLSQGAIGAFF